The 3 T cell receptor beta chains presented below share a single source sample, sequenced in a study of breast tumors, draining lymph nodes, adjacent tissues. TCRdb re-called the multiplex PCR reads through MiXCR, storing one row per CDR3 protein. The sample yields approximately 300,000 distinct CDR3 sequences, more than 30% seen once. Samples came from axillary lymph nodes draining the breast cancer. Sequenced sample: axillary lymph node tissue. These receptors all stem from a female donor with breast cancer. Some clones in this sample may be carry-over from other donors' samples.

This clonotype was picked up many times. V usage is TRBV11-1 and J usage is TRBJ2-1; D possibly uses TRBD1 or TRBD2 (5 bases each). This CDR3 is built from 15 residues. Germline lookup yields CDR1 SGHAT and CDR2 FQDESV (reference sequence). V was clipped by 1 base and J by 4 bases, with 11 bases between them. CDR3 nucleotides: TGTGCCAGCAGCTTAGGGGACGAGGGGTACAATGAGCAGTTCTTC. This gives the protein CASSLGDEGYNEQFF.

This clonotype was observed many times. This sequence joins TRBV30 and TRBJ1-6; tentatively, D is TRBD1 (6 bases). The V gene's germline CDR1 is GTSNPN and CDR2 SVGIG (reference sequence). This CDR3 is 15 amino acids long. V lost 0 bases to trimming and J lost 5 bases, with 11 bases between them. CDR3: CAWSVGGQNNSPLHF. The DNA for the CDR3 is TGTGCCTGGAGTGTAGGGGGACAAAATAATTCACCCCTCCACTTT. Combining the CDR3 with reference TRBV30 and TRBJ1-6 gives the whole variable domain SQTIHQWPATLVQPVGSPLSLECTVEGTSNPNLYWYRQAAGRGLQLLFYSVGIGQISSEVPQNLSASRPQDRQFILSSKKLLLSDSGFYLCAWSVGGQNNSPLHFGNGTRLTVT.

Note on this clonotype: A much larger clone lies one base from this, so it may be a read error. This chain links TRBV7-2 with TRBJ2-7; 8 bases are shared with TRBD2. In germline, CDR1 is SGHTA, CDR2 FQGNSA. After removal of 3 bases from V and 6 bases from J, the junction contained 16 bases not matched to a gene. This CDR3 has 17 amino acids. The CDR3, as DNA: TGTGCCAGCAGCTTCGCGGGTTCGGGACTAGGTTTCAGCGAGCAGTACTTC. Protein product: CASSFAGSGLGFSEQYF.